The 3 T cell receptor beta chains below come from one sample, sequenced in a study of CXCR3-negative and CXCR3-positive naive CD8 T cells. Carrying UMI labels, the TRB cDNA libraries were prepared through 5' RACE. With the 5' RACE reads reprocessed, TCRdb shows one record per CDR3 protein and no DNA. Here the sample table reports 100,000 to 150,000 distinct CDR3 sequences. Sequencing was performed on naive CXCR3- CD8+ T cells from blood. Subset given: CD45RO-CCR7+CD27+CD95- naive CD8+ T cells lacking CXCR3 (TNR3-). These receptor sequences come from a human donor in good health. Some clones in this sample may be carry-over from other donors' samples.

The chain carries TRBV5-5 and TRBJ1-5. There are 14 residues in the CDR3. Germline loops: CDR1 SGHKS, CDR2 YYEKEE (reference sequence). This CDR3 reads CASSLGHSNQPQHF.

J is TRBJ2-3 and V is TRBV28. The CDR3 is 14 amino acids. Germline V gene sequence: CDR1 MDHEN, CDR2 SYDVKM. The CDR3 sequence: CASSNLKPTDTQYF. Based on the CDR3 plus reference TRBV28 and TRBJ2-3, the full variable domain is DVKVTQSSRYLVKRTGEKVFLECVQDMDHENMFWYRQDPGLGLRLIYFSYDVKMKEKGDIPEGYSVSREKKERFSLILESASTNQTSMYLCASSNLKPTDTQYFGPGTRLTVL.

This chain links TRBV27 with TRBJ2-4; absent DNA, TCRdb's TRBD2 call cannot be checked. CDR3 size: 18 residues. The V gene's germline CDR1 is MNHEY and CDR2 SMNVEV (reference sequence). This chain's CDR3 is CASSFLSPGTLAKNIQYF.